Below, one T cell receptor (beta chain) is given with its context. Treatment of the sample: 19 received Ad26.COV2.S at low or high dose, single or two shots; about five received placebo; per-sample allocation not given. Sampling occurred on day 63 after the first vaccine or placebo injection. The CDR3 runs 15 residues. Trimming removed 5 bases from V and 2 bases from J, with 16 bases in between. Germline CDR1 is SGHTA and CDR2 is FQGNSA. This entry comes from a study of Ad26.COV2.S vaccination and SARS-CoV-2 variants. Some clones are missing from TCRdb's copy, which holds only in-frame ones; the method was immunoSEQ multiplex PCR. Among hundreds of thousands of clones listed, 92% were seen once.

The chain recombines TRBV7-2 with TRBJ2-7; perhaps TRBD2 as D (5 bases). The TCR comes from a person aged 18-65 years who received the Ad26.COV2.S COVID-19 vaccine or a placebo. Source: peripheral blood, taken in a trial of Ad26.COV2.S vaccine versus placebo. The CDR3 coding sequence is TGTGCCAGCAGCCCGTGGAGGCAGGAAACCTACGAGCAGTACTTC. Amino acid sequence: CASSPWRQETYEQYF.